The 5 T cell receptor beta chains below come from one sample, sequenced in a study of blood T cell repertoires in COVID-19. TCRdb's copy holds only in-frame clones and misses some; the assay was immunoSEQ multiplex PCR. The sample contains about 180,000 clones, about 85% of which appear only once. The specimen was PBMCs or T cells enriched from blood (not recorded which). The receptor source for this set is a man aged 35-49 years who had recovered from COVID-19.

V usage is TRBV28 and J usage is TRBJ2-7; the match to TRBD1 covers 9 bases. There are 14 residues in the CDR3. V was clipped by 4 bases and J by 3 bases; unmatched bases: 4. Germline V lookup: CDR1 MDHEN, CDR2 SYDVKM. As DNA, the CDR3 is TGTGCCAGCAGTTCCCCGGACAGGGGCTACGAGCAGTACTTC. Translated: CASSSPDRGYEQYF.

The chain links TRBV11-2 to TRBJ2-5; 7 bases are a match to TRBD1. CDR1 is SGHAT, CDR2 FQNNGV, per germline. The CDR3 runs 14 residues. Trimming cost V 6 bases and J 5 bases; bases outside gene matches: 9. CDR3 DNA sequence: TGTGCCAGCAGATTGACAGGGCGCGTGGAGACCCAGTACTTC. Residues: CASRLTGRVETQYF. The whole variable domain, filled in from reference TRBV11-2 and TRBJ2-5, reads EAGVAQSPRYKIIEKRQSVAFWCNPISGHATLYWYQQILGQGPKLLIQFQNNGVVDDSQLPKDRFSAERLKGVDSTLKIQPAKLEDSAVYLCASRLTGRVETQYFGPGTRLLVL.

This clone has just one count. This rearrangement joins TRBV10-3 to TRBJ1-2, with D tentatively TRBD1 (6 bases). The CDR3 has 13 residues. Deletions cut 5 bases from V and 7 bases from J, with 14 bases between. Germline assignment: CDR1 ENHRY and CDR2 SYGVKD. CDR3 coding DNA: TGTGCCATCAGTAACCTACAGGGAAGTGGCTACACCTTC. Its translation: CAISNLQGSGYTF.

The J gene is TRBJ2-1, the V gene TRBV7-9; D call uncertain. V was clipped by 8 bases and J by 4 bases, with 15 bases between them. The germline CDR1 and CDR2 sequences are SEHNR and FQNEAQ (reference sequence). The CDR3 covers 14 residues. CDR3 sequence reads: CASRRPDLYNEQFF. CDR3 coding DNA: TGTGCCAGCCGCAGGCCAGACCTTTACAATGAGCAGTTCTTC.

The rearrangement joins TRBV30 to TRBJ1-3, with 12 bases that match TRBD1. CDR1 GTSNPN and CDR2 SVGIG come from the germline V gene (reference sequence). This CDR3 has 15 residues. Losses at the gene ends were 1 base for V and 2 bases for J; bases not matched to a gene: 0. Here the CDR3 DNA reads TGTGCCTGGAGTGGGGACAGGGGGCCTGGAAACACCATATATTTT. Amino acid sequence: CAWSGDRGPGNTIYF.